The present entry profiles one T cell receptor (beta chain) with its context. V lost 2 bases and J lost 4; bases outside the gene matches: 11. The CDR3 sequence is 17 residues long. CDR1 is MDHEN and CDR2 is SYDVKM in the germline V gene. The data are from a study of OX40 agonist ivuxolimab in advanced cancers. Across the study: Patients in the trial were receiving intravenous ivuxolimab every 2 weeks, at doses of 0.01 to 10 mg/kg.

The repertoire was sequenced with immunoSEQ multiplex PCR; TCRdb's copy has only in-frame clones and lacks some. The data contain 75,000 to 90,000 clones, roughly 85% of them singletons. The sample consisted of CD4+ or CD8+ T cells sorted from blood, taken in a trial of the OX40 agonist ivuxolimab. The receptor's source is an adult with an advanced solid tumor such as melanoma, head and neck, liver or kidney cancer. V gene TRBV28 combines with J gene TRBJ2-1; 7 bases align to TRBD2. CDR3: CASSLPGPSGNYNEQFF. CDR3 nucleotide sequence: TGTGCCAGCAGTTTACCCGGGCCTAGCGGTAATTACAATGAGCAGTTCTTC.